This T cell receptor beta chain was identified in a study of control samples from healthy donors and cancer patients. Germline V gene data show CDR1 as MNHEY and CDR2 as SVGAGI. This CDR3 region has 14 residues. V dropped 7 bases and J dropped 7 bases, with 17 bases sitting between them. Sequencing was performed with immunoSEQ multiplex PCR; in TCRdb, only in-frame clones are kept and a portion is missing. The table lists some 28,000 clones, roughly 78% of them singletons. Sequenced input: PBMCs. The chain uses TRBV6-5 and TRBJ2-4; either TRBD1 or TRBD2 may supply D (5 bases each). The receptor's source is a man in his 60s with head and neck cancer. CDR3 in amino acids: CASNTRGGTNIQYF. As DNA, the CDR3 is TGTGCCAGCAATACGAGGGGCGGAACGAACATTCAGTACTTC.